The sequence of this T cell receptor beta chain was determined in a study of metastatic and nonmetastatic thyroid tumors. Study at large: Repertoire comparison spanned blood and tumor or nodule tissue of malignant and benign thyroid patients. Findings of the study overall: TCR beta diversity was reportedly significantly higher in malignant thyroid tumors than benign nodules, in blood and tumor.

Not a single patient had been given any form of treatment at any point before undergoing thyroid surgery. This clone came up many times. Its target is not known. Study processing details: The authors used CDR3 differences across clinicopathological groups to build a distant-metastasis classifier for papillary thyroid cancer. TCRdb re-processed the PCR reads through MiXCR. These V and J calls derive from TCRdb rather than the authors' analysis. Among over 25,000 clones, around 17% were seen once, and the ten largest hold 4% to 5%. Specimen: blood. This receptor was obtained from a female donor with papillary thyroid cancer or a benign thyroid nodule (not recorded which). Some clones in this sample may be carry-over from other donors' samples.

CDR3 nucleotide sequence: TGTGCCAGCAGTATCGACAGGACTTTCTACAATGAGCAGTTCTTC. Its protein is CASSIDRTFYNEQFF. This chain uses TRBV27 with TRBJ2-1, with a tentative D call TRBD1 (6 bases). Germline V lookup: CDR1 MNHEY, CDR2 SMNVEV (reference sequence). The CDR3 has 15 amino acids. Trimming shortened V by 5 bases and J by 3 bases, and 14 bases separated the two germline ends.